Shown below are 23 T cell receptor beta chains from a single sample sequenced in a study of T cells after yellow fever vaccination. In TCRdb, the 5' RACE reads were re-called with MiXCR into one record per CDR3 protein. The data contain under 550,000 distinct CDR3 sequences, 21% of them seen just once; the ten biggest clones take up approximately 15%. The sample consisted of PBMCs, taken approximately 20 days after the first yellow fever vaccination. These receptor sequences come from a man younger than 30 who received the YFV17D yellow fever vaccine.

CDR3 amino acids: CASSLEATGGVETQYF. CDR3 sequence (DNA): TGTGCCAGCAGCTTAGAAGCGACAGGGGGAGTAGAGACCCAGTACTTC. This chain joins TRBV7-2 and TRBJ2-5; 9 bases agree with TRBD1. V shed 1 base and J 4 bases; nucleotides not matched to a gene: 7. CDR1 is SGHTA, CDR2 FQGNSA, per germline. The CDR3 length is 16 residues.

CDR3 sequence (DNA): TGTGCCAGCAGTTTAGGTCCAGGGGGGTACGAGCAGTACGTC. This translates into CASSLGPGGYEQYV. The chain couples TRBV27 to TRBJ2-7, with a tentative D call TRBD1 (7 bases). The CDR3 is made up of 14 amino acids. Trimming pared 2 bases from V and 4 bases from J, leaving 12 bases between. From germline, CDR1 is MNHEY and CDR2 SMNVEV (reference sequence).

This clonotype was counted between two and nine times. The chain employs TRBV20-1 and TRBJ2-5, with TRBD2 matching 12 bases. The V gene end was trimmed by 6 bases and the J gene end by 2 bases; junction bases not matched to a gene: 7. This CDR3 has 15 residues. CDR1 and CDR2 (germline): DFQATT, SNEGSKA (reference sequence). This CDR3 reads CSAIPLAGGQETQYF. In DNA form, the CDR3 reads TGCAGTGCAATACCACTAGCGGGGGGTCAAGAGACCCAGTACTTC.

This clonotype was counted a few times. This chain uses TRBV11-2 with TRBJ1-1, with D tentatively TRBD1 (5 bases). The length of the CDR3 is 17 residues. Germline CDR1 is SGHAT and CDR2 is FQNNGV. V lost 0 bases and J lost 2, with 16 bases in between. The CDR3 coding sequence is TGTGCCAGCAGCTTAGATTTCGCGGGGGGAAGTAACACTGAAGCTTTCTTT. Protein sequence: CASSLDFAGGSNTEAFF.

This clonotype was observed a few times. The gene calls are TRBV5-1 and TRBJ2-7, with D tentatively TRBD1 or TRBD2 (5 bases each). The CDR3 loop spans 16 amino acids. The germline CDR1 and CDR2 sequences are SGHRS and YFSETQ. Trimming took 4 bases from V and 0 from J, leaving 17 bases between them. The CDR3 DNA sequence: TGCGCCAGCAGCCCGGGGCAGGGTTTGAACTCCTACGAGCAGTACGTC. This sequence encodes CASSPGQGLNSYEQYV.

This chain uses TRBV5-1 with TRBJ1-2, with D possibly matching TRBD1 (5 bases). The CDR3 covers 15 residues. The germline V gene has CDR1 SGHRS and CDR2 YFSETQ. Between the trimmed V and J ends, which lost 2 bases and 3 bases, there was a span of 14 bases. DNA of the CDR3: TGCGCCAGCAGCTTCAAAGAACAAGGGGACTATGGCTACACCTTC. Protein sequence: CASSFKEQGDYGYTF.

This clonotype turned up a few times. The chain uses TRBV28 and TRBJ2-7, with D possibly being TRBD1 (7 bases). The CDR3 loop spans 15 amino acids. V lost 3 bases to trimming and J lost 6 bases, with 18 bases between them. CDR1 is MDHEN, CDR2 SYDVKM, per germline. Here the CDR3 reads CASSFGLGGGGEQYV. The CDR3 bases are TGTGCCAGCAGTTTCGGCTTAGGAGGGGGCGGCGAGCAGTACGTC.

A few counts support this clonotype. The J gene is TRBJ1-6, the V gene TRBV7-9; no definite D call. CDR1 is SEHNR, CDR2 FQNEAQ, per germline (reference sequence). V was clipped by 1 base and J by 9 bases, with 16 bases between them. This CDR3 spans 16 amino acids. The CDR3 reads CASSLGTADIGSPLHF. CDR3 in DNA: TGTGCCAGCAGCTTAGGAACGGCTGACATCGGTTCACCCCTCCACTTT.

This clonotype was seen a handful of times. The rearrangement uses TRBV6-1 and TRBJ2-7; D unresolved. In germline, CDR1 is MNHNS, CDR2 SASEGT. The CDR3 contains 16 residues. V was shortened by 0 bases and J by 3 bases, with 15 bases between the two germline ends. The CDR3: CASSEAPDNGFYEQYV. CDR3 coding DNA: TGTGCCAGCAGTGAAGCTCCAGACAACGGTTTCTACGAGCAGTACGTC.

V usage is TRBV5-6 and J usage is TRBJ1-3; no clear D. V lost 6 bases, J lost 0 bases, and 7 bases lay in between. In germline, CDR1 is SGHDT, CDR2 YYEEEE. This CDR3 has 13 amino acids. The CDR3 protein is CASIGSSGNTIYF. CDR3 DNA: TGTGCCAGCATAGGCAGCTCTGGAAACACCATATATTTT.

V is TRBV5-4 and J is TRBJ1-1; D possibly corresponds to TRBD1 (6 bases). Deletions cut 4 bases from V and 6 bases from J, with 13 bases between. CDR1 is SGHNT, CDR2 YYREEE, per germline (reference sequence). This CDR3 has 13 residues. CDR3 coding DNA: TGTGCCAGCAGCACATTAGAGGGGGCTGAAGCTTTCTTT. This encodes CASSTLEGAEAFF.

The chain joins TRBV28 to TRBJ2-3; the D gene is possibly TRBD1 (6 bases). The V and J ends lost 2 bases and 5 bases respectively, with 14 bases between them. CDR3 length: 15 amino acids. Germline lookup yields CDR1 MDHEN and CDR2 SYDVKM. The CDR3 nucleotides read TGTGCCAGCAGTTTACACCCAGGGGCGGAAGATACGCAGTATTTT. Encoded protein: CASSLHPGAEDTQYF.

In this sample, this clonotype turned up a few times. The V gene is TRBV7-2, the J gene TRBJ1-2; D may be TRBD1 (6 bases). The CDR3 consists of 17 residues. Germline values: CDR1 SGHTA, CDR2 FQGNSA. Trimming left V 5 bases short and J 4 bases short, with 23 bases between. The CDR3 loop is CASSPQSGRDKGYGYTF. The DNA of the CDR3 is TGTGCCAGCAGCCCCCAATCTGGCCGGGACAAGGGCTATGGCTACACCTTC.

This clonotype was observed a few times. The chain has TRBV28 and TRBJ1-2; tentatively, D is TRBD1 (5 bases). The V and J ends lost 7 bases and 4 bases respectively, with 19 bases between them. Germline V gene sequence: CDR1 MDHEN, CDR2 SYDVKM. The CDR3 extends over 15 amino acids. The CDR3 spells CASTLGAGEIYGYTF. DNA of the CDR3: TGTGCCAGCACCCTAGGGGCAGGAGAAATCTATGGCTACACCTTC.

V and J are TRBV7-6 and TRBJ2-5; no clear D gene. V shed 1 base and J shed 5 bases, with 14 bases lying between them. Germline CDR1 reads SGHVS; CDR2 reads FNYEAQ. The CDR3 contains 15 residues. The CDR3 protein is CASSLVYQTPETQYF. The DNA for the CDR3 is TGTGCCAGCAGCTTAGTGTACCAGACCCCCGAGACCCAGTACTTC.

This clonotype was seen repeatedly, ten times or more. At one of its ends the junction is not consistent with the germline gene, which may arise from a read error. The rearrangement uses TRBV4-2 and TRBJ1-6; D gene ambiguous. Germline CDR1 LGHNA, CDR2 YNFKEQ. The CDR3 runs to 15 residues. Written as DNA, the CDR3 is TGTGCCAGCAGCCAAGGGAGCCTGAGGGCCACGGGTCTGCAATTT. Amino acid sequence: CASSQGSLRATGLQF.

This clonotype was detected only a few times. This sequence joins TRBV5-1 and TRBJ1-2, with a tentative D call TRBD1 (5 bases). The CDR3 runs to 12 residues. Germline assignment: CDR1 SGHRS and CDR2 YFSETQ. Trimming stripped 5 bases from V and 5 bases from J, with 10 bases between. The CDR3 is CASREGIYGYTF. DNA of the CDR3: TGCGCCAGCAGAGAGGGGATTTATGGCTACACCTTC.

This clonotype was detected ten times or more. This chain connects TRBV29-1 to TRBJ2-2, with 7 bases lining up with TRBD1. The CDR3 runs to 15 residues. V shed 4 bases, J shed 2 bases, and the junction held 7 bases outside the gene matches. The germline V gene encodes CDR1 SQVTM and CDR2 ANQGSEA. This chain's CDR3 is CSVGTDRLNTGELFF. The CDR3 DNA sequence: TGCAGCGTTGGGACGGACAGGTTAAACACCGGGGAGCTGTTTTTT.

This clonotype has just a few counts. The rearrangement joins TRBV19 to TRBJ1-1; D remains unclear. The CDR3 contains 14 residues. CDR1 LNHDA and CDR2 SQIVND come from the germline V gene (reference sequence). Between the trimmed V and J ends, which lost 5 bases and 1 base, there was a span of 11 bases. DNA of the CDR3: TGTGCCAGTAGTCGGGTCCGGGAGAACACTGAAGCTTTCTTT. It codes for CASSRVRENTEAFF.

This clonotype was seen at least ten times. The V and J genes are TRBV28 and TRBJ2-7; D remains unclear. The V and J ends lost 4 bases and 6 bases respectively, with 13 bases between them. CDR1 MDHEN and CDR2 SYDVKM come from the germline V gene. This CDR3 region has 13 residues. The CDR3 coding sequence is TGTGCCAGCAGTTCCTCGGGTTGGAGCGAGCAGTACGTC. This encodes CASSSSGWSEQYV.

The chain combines TRBV5-1 with TRBJ1-1, with D possibly being TRBD1 (6 bases). The length of the CDR3 is 15 residues. Germline loops: CDR1 SGHRS, CDR2 YFSETQ. With 0 bases removed from V and 4 bases from J, the gap between germline ends came to 13 bases. CDR3 in amino acids: CASSLVGAKGTEAFF. CDR3 coding DNA: TGCGCCAGCAGCTTGGTGGGGGCGAAAGGCACTGAAGCTTTCTTT.

This clonotype has just a few counts. CDR3 sequence reads: CASSLGVGSYEQYV. The DNA of the CDR3 is TGCGCCAGCAGCCTGGGGGTCGGCTCCTACGAGCAGTACGTC. This chain links TRBV5-1 with TRBJ2-7, with D perhaps being TRBD1 or TRBD2 (5 bases each). V was cut by 4 bases and J by 0 bases, with 11 bases left in between. The CDR3 is made up of 14 amino acids. The germline CDR1 and CDR2 sequences are SGHRS and YFSETQ.

The sample holds a few counts of this clonotype. The chain is built from TRBV15 and TRBJ1-2, with 9 bases aligning to TRBD1. The trim removed 3 bases at V and 9 bases at J, leaving 11 bases unmatched. Per the germline V gene, CDR1 is LNHNV and CDR2 is YYDKDF (reference sequence). The CDR3 extends over 15 amino acids. CDR3 sequence: CATSSRGQGERSYTF. CDR3 bases: TGTGCCACCAGCAGCAGGGGACAGGGTGAACGGAGCTACACCTTC.